The source of this T cell receptor (beta chain) is a study of T cell responses to AZD1222 COVID-19 vaccine. Notes on the study in general: Donor demographics were predominantly white British with a female majority; clonal diversity may be underestimated. Spike-specific TCR breadth and depth were elevated following two AZD1222 doses.

Comment on this clone: The target antigen is unknown.

TCRdb's table, derived via immunoSEQ multiplex PCR, lists solely in-frame clones and lacks some. The sample lists about 120,000 clones, around 86% occurring once. The clonotype was recovered from an adult who received the AZD1222 COVID-19 vaccine. Material: peripheral blood, obtained 28 days after the second AZD1222 dose.

The CDR3 here is CASSFDRNTEAFF. The CDR3 DNA follows: TGTGCCAGCAGTTTCGACAGGAACACTGAAGCTTTCTTT. This chain uses TRBV11-3 with TRBJ1-1; maybe TRBD1 (5 bases). Deletions cut 6 bases from V and 1 base from J, with 9 bases between. The CDR3 totals 13 residues. CDR1 is SGHNT, CDR2 YENEEA, per germline.